Below, 2 T cell receptor beta chains from the same sample are listed, as sequenced in a study of cytomegalovirus exposure and HLA in healthy donors. A multiplex PCR was run with 60 Vbeta primers and 13 Jbeta primers. The data were produced by immunoSEQ multiplex PCR, yet TCRdb's version contains in-frame clones alone and is incomplete. Of about 86,000 clones listed, just under 80% are singletons. The sequenced material came from PBMCs. Receptors originate from a male donor in good health and CMV-seropositive.

This chain uses TRBV18 with TRBJ2-7, with D perhaps matching TRBD1 (6 bases). In germline, CDR1 is KGHSH, CDR2 LQKENI. CDR3 length: 13 amino acids. Deletions cut 3 bases from V and 3 bases from J, with 9 bases between. The CDR3 here is CASSPNRVYEQYF. The DNA for the CDR3 is TGTGCCAGCTCACCTAACAGGGTCTACGAGCAGTACTTC.

The chain uses TRBV5-6 and TRBJ1-1; 7 nucleotides match TRBD1. With V trimmed by 4 bases and J by 4 bases, 4 bases remained unmatched. The CDR3 consists of 13 residues. Germline V gene lookup returns CDR1 SGHDT and CDR2 YYEEEE. CDR3 in DNA: TGTGCCAGCAGCGCGACAGGGTTCACTGAAGCTTTCTTT. Translating gives CASSATGFTEAFF.